These 21 T cell receptor beta chains were all obtained from the same sample, sequenced in a study of blood T cell repertoires in COVID-19. Clones were read by immunoSEQ multiplex PCR, and TCRdb kept only the in-frame ones, dropping some. The data hold 80,000 to 90,000 clones, with more than 85% observed a single time. Sequenced sample: peripheral blood. Source of these receptors: a man aged 40-49 years with acute or convalescent COVID-19.

This clone occurred once. This sequence joins TRBV24-1 and TRBJ1-2, with a tentative D call TRBD1 (6 bases). The CDR3 totals 15 residues. Germline lookup yields CDR1 KGHDR and CDR2 SFDVKD. The V end was cut by 2 bases, the J end by 2 bases, with 11 bases between. Written as DNA, the CDR3 is TGTGCCACCAGTGATTCTTCCACAGGGAACTATGGCTACACCTTC. Translation: CATSDSSTGNYGYTF.

The J gene is TRBJ2-1, the V gene TRBV7-9; D possibly corresponds to TRBD2 (5 bases). Germline-derived CDR1 and CDR2 are SEHNR and FQNEAQ (reference sequence). This CDR3 comprises 14 residues. Trimming left V 1 base short and J 8 bases short, with 12 bases between. CDR3 sequence: CASSLGGSLDEQFF. As DNA, the CDR3 is TGTGCCAGCAGCTTAGGAGGGAGTCTGGATGAGCAGTTCTTC.

V usage is TRBV6-5 and J usage is TRBJ2-3; 7 bases are a match to TRBD1. The germline V gene encodes CDR1 MNHEY and CDR2 SVGAGI. Trimming at V came to 6 bases and at J to 1 base, leaving 4 bases not matched to a gene. The CDR3 covers 14 residues. The CDR3 region is CASRLTGGTDTQYF. The CDR3, as DNA: TGTGCCAGCAGATTAACAGGGGGCACAGATACGCAGTATTTT.

The chain couples TRBV2 to TRBJ2-4; tentatively, D is TRBD2 (5 bases). Germline values: CDR1 SNHLY, CDR2 FYNNEI. V was pared by 5 bases and J by 5 bases, with 13 bases between. The CDR3 totals 14 residues. CDR3 loop: CASSRGFSENIQYF. For the CDR3, the DNA is TGTGCCAGCAGTCGAGGGTTTTCGGAAAACATTCAGTACTTC.

The V call is TRBV27, the J call TRBJ2-7, with D maybe TRBD1 (6 bases). With 0 bases removed from V and 1 base from J, the gap between germline ends came to 10 bases. This CDR3 contains 15 residues. Per germline, CDR1 MNHEY and CDR2 SMNVEV (reference sequence). In nucleotides, the CDR3 is TGTGCCAGCAGTTTATCGAGAGGACAGTCCTACGAGCAGTACTTC. The encoded protein is CASSLSRGQSYEQYF.

The chain links TRBV19 to TRBJ1-1, with D possibly TRBD1 on 5 matching bases. There are 15 residues in the CDR3. Trimming left V 3 bases short and J 0 bases short, with 11 bases between. Germline V gene lookup returns CDR1 LNHDA and CDR2 SQIVND (reference sequence). CDR3 in DNA: TGTGCCAGTAGTATCTTCGGGGGATTGAACACTGAAGCTTTCTTT. Amino acid sequence: CASSIFGGLNTEAFF.

The genes are TRBV6-5 and TRBJ1-1; 7 positions match TRBD1. The germline gives CDR1 MNHEY, CDR2 SVGAGI. Trimming removed 5 bases from V and 5 bases from J; junction bases left unmatched: 8. The CDR3 consists of 14 residues. In nucleotides, the CDR3 is TGTGCCAGCAGTAGAAGGAGGGGGCGAACTGAAGCTTTCTTT. It encodes CASSRRRGRTEAFF.

V is TRBV5-1 and J is TRBJ1-1; D call uncertain. There are 20 residues in the CDR3. In germline, CDR1 is SGHRS, CDR2 YFSETQ. Trimming shortened V by 7 bases and J by 0 bases, and 31 bases separated the two germline ends. The CDR3 reads CASALRDPKKSENLNTEAFF. In DNA form, the CDR3 reads TGCGCCAGCGCCCTCCGGGATCCAAAAAAATCCGAAAACTTGAACACTGAAGCTTTCTTT. Looking up the rest from reference TRBV5-1 and TRBJ1-1 gives the full variable domain: KAGVTQTPRYLIKTRGQQVTLSCSPISGHRSVSWYQQTPGQGLQFLFEYFSETQRNKGNFPGRFSGRQFSNSRSEMNVSTLELGDSALYLCASALRDPKKSENLNTEAFFGQGTRLTVV.

This rearrangement joins TRBV19 to TRBJ2-5; the match to TRBD2 covers 14 bases. V gave up 3 bases and J gave up 1 base; unmatched junction bases: 4. The germline V gene encodes CDR1 LNHDA and CDR2 SQIVND (reference sequence). The CDR3 contains 17 residues. The DNA of the CDR3 is TGTGCCAGTAGTATGAGACTAGCGGGGGGGACCCAAGAGACCCAGTACTTC. It codes for CASSMRLAGGTQETQYF.

In its sample, this clone was seen once. The V call is TRBV25-1, the J call TRBJ2-1; 8 bases line up with TRBD1. Trimming cost V 5 bases and J 1 base; bases outside gene matches: 7. The CDR3 runs 16 residues. Germline-derived CDR1 and CDR2 are MGHDK and SYGVNS. For the CDR3, the DNA is TGTGCCAGCAGTCCCCGAACAGGGGGTTCCTACAATGAGCAGTTCTTC. Translating gives CASSPRTGGSYNEQFF.

The genes are TRBV5-1 and TRBJ1-1; 9 bases are a match to TRBD1. This CDR3 region has 15 residues. V gave up 4 bases and J gave up 4 bases; unmatched junction bases: 8. Germline CDR1 reads SGHRS; CDR2 reads YFSETQ. The CDR3, as DNA: TGCGCCAGCAGCGCGGGACAGGGTAGCTTCACTGAAGCTTTCTTT. Translating gives CASSAGQGSFTEAFF.

The chain employs TRBV9 and TRBJ1-6; 12 bases line up with TRBD1. The trim removed 4 bases at V and 1 base at J, leaving 18 bases unmatched. CDR1 SGDLS and CDR2 YYNGEE come from the germline V gene. The CDR3 length is 22 residues. CDR3 residues: CASSSRDPGQGAGRSYNSPLHF. CDR3 in DNA: TGTGCCAGCAGCTCAAGGGATCCGGGACAGGGGGCTGGAAGGTCCTATAATTCACCCCTCCACTTT.

The chain recombines TRBV5-4 with TRBJ2-5, with TRBD2 identical over 8 bases. V lost 2 bases, J lost 5 bases, and 8 bases stayed unmatched. The CDR3 sequence is 15 residues long. Germline values: CDR1 SGHNT, CDR2 YYREEE (reference sequence). CDR3 DNA: TGTGCCAGCAGCTTATCCCGGGGGGGAGGGGAGACCCAGTACTTC. Translated, it gives CASSLSRGGGETQYF. Filled out from reference TRBV5-4 and TRBJ2-5, the complete variable domain reads ETGVTQSPTHLIKTRGQQVTLRCSSQSGHNTVSWYQQALGQGPQFIFQYYREEENGRGNFPPRFSGLQFPNYSSELNVNALELDDSALYLCASSLSRGGGETQYFGPGTRLLVL.

This chain links TRBV6-5 with TRBJ1-2; 8 bases agree with TRBD1. The CDR3 covers 13 residues. Trimming took 11 bases from V and 2 from J; bases not matched to a gene: 7. CDR1 MNHEY and CDR2 SVGAGI come from the germline V gene. CDR3 sequence (DNA): TGTGCCGCCGCGACAGGGGAGAACTATGGCTACACCTTC. It encodes CAAATGENYGYTF.

This clone was picked up one time. The rearrangement joins TRBV9 to TRBJ2-1; 9 bases agree with TRBD2. Germline CDR1 is SGDLS and CDR2 is YYNGEE. CDR3 length: 15 residues. Trimming took 0 bases from V and 4 from J; bases not matched to a gene: 2. CDR3 in amino acids: CASSVGGRAYNEQFF. Here the CDR3 DNA reads TGTGCCAGCAGCGTAGGCGGGAGGGCGTACAATGAGCAGTTCTTC.

This clone was detected only once. V and J are TRBV19 and TRBJ1-5, with D perhaps TRBD1 (5 bases). CDR1 and CDR2 from the germline V gene are LNHDA and SQIVND (reference sequence). Trimming stripped 5 bases from V and 7 bases from J, with 12 bases between. The CDR3 loop spans 13 amino acids. For the CDR3, the DNA is TGTGCCAGTAGTCCAACGGGGGGACAGCCCCAGCATTTT. It yields the protein CASSPTGGQPQHF. The variable domain in full, with the rest retrieved from reference TRBV19 and TRBJ1-5, is DGGITQSPKYLFRKEGQNVTLSCEQNLNHDAMYWYRQDPGQGLRLIYYSQIVNDFQKGDIAEGYSVSREKKESFPLTVTSAQKNPTAFYLCASSPTGGQPQHFGDGTRLSIL.

The gene calls are TRBV29-1 and TRBJ2-1; TRBD1 aligns across 10 bases. J was trimmed by 8 bases and V by 3 bases; bases with no gene match: 7. Germline CDR1 reads SQVTM; CDR2 reads ANQGSEA. This CDR3 contains 14 residues. The chain's CDR3 is CSVDPSTGGDEQFF. CDR3 nucleotides: TGCAGCGTTGATCCCTCGACAGGGGGCGATGAGCAGTTCTTC.

The chain uses TRBV3-1 (or the pseudogene TRBV3-2) and TRBJ2-7; TRBD2 might be the D (6 bases). CDR3 length equals 16 residues. Trimming removed 0 bases from V and 3 bases from J, with 15 bases in between. CDR1 and CDR2 (germline): LGHDT, YNNKEL (reference sequence). CDR3 in amino acids: CASSQELRRGDYEQYF. The DNA for the CDR3 is TGTGCCAGCAGCCAAGAATTAAGGCGGGGAGACTACGAGCAGTACTTC.

V usage is TRBV30 and J usage is TRBJ1-6; a possible D gene is TRBD1 (5 bases). The germline V and J ends were trimmed by 0 bases and 9 bases, with 12 bases remaining between them. Looked up from germline, CDR1 is GTSNPN and CDR2 is SVGIG (reference sequence). CDR3 size: 14 residues. The CDR3 here is CAWSVEGRSSPLHF. The CDR3 region has the DNA TGTGCCTGGAGTGTAGAGGGGAGGAGTTCACCCCTCCACTTT.

The V and J genes are TRBV3-1 (or the pseudogene TRBV3-2) and TRBJ2-7, with no clear D. Looked up from germline, CDR1 is LGHDT and CDR2 is YNNKEL (reference sequence). The CDR3 is 13 residues long. With 1 base removed from V and 1 base from J, the gap between germline ends came to 5 bases. The CDR3 DNA is TGTGCCAGCAGCCAAGGGCAGTCCTACGAGCAGTACTTC. This translates into CASSQGQSYEQYF.

This chain's CDR3 is CASRGITGQGGYGYTF. As DNA, the CDR3 is TGTGCCAGCAGGGGGATTACCGGACAGGGAGGGTATGGCTACACCTTC. This chain links TRBV2 with TRBJ1-2; TRBD1 aligns across 8 bases. Germline assignment: CDR1 SNHLY and CDR2 FYNNEI. CDR3 length: 16 amino acids. V shed 6 bases, J shed 5 bases, and the junction held 14 bases outside the gene matches.